This T cell receptor (beta chain) is drawn from a study of immune evolution from preneoplasia to lung adenocarcinoma. Overall study: HLA loss of heterozygosity: less than 9% AIS, around 16% MIA, over 25% ADC, none AAH.

Study-wide results and caveats: Highest clonality occurred in KRAS-mutant, not EGFR-mutant or double wild-type, nodules.

H&E slides confirmed each diagnosis, reviewed by two pathologists independently. After pathologic assessment, macro-dissection selected premalignant or tumor cells for extraction. TCRdb's table, derived via immunoSEQ multiplex PCR, lists solely in-frame clones and lacks some. The repertoire includes 3,000 to 4,000 clones, approximately 85% of them detected once, and around 2.2% sits in the top ten. Points on this clone: Its antigen remains unknown.

Germline CDR1 is MNHNY and CDR2 is SVGAGI (reference sequence). The CDR3 is made up of 15 amino acids. Deletions cut 2 bases from V and 10 bases from J, with 15 bases between. V usage is TRBV6-6 and J usage is TRBJ1-6; a possible D gene is TRBD1 (5 bases). Sample: FFPE invasive lung adenocarcinoma tissue. This clonotype was sampled from a person between 50 and 60 years old with lung adenocarcinoma. The CDR3: CASSYVRVRRSPLHF. CDR3 nucleotide sequence: TGTGCCAGCAGTTACGTCAGGGTGAGAAGATCACCCCTCCACTTT.